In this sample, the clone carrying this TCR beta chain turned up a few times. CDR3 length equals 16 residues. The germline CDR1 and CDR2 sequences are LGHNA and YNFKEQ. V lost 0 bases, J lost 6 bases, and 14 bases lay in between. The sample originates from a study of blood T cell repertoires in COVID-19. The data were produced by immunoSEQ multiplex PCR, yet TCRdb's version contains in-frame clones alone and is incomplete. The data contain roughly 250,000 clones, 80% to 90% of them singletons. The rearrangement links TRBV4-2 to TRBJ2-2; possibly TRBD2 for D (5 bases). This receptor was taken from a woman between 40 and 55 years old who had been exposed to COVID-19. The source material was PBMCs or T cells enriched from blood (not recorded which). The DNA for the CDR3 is TGTGCCAGCAGCCAAGATGAGGGTAAACGTGCCGGGGAGCTGTTTTTT. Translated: CASSQDEGKRAGELFF.